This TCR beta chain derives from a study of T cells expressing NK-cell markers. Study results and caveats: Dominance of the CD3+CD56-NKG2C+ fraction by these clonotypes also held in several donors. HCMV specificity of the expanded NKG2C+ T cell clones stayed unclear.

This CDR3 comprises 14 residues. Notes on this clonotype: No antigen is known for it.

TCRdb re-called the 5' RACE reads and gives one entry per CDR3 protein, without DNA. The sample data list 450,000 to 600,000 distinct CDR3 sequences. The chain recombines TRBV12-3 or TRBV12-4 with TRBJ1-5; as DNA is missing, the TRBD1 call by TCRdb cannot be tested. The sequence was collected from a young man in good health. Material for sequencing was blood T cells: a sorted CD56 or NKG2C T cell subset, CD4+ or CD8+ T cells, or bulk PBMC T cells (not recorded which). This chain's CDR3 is CASSFLGASQPQHF.